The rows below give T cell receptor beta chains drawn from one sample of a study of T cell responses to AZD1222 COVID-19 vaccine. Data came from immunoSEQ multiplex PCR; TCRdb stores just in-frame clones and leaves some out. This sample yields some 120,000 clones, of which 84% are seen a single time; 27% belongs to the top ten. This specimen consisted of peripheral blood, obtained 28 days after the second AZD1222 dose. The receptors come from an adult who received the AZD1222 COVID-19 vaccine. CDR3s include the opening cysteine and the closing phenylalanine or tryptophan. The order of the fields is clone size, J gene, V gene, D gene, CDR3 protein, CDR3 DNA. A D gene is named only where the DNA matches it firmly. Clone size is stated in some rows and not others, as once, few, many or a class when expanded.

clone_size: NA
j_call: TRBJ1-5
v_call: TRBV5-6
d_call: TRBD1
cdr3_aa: CASSLSRGGPSNQPQHF
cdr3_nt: TGTGCCAGCAGCTTGAGCAGGGGGGGACCTAGCAATCAGCCCCAGCATTTT

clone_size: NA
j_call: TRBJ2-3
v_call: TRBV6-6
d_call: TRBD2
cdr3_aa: CAMARGDTDTQYF
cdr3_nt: TGTGCCATGGCGCGGGGGGACACAGATACGCAGTATTTT

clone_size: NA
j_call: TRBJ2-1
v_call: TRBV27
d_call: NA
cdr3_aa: CASSLGGGTPYNEQFF
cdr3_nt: TGTGCCAGCAGTTTAGGAGGGGGTACCCCCTACAATGAGCAGTTCTTC

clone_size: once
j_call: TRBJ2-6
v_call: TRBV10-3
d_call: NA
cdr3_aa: CAISEDPRLTGANVLTF
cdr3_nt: TGTGCCATCAGTGAGGACCCCCGACTGACTGGGGCCAACGTCCTGACTTTC

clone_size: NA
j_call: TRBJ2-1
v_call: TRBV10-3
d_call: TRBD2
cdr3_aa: CAISGGTLAGRYNEQFF
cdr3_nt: TGTGCCATCAGTGGGGGGACCTTAGCGGGGAGGTACAATGAGCAGTTCTTC

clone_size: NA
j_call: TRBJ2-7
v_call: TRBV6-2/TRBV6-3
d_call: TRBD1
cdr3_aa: CASSYMWDSYEQYF
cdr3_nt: TGTGCCAGCAGTTACATGTGGGACAGCTACGAGCAGTACTTC

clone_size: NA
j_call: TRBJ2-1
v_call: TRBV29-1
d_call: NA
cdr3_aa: CGQAGTYNEQFF
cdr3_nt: TGCGGGCAGGCTGGCACCTACAATGAGCAGTTCTTC

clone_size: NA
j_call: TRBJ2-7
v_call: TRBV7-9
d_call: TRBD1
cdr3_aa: CASRRDRGAYEQYF
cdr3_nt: TGTGCCAGCAGGCGGGACAGGGGGGCCTACGAGCAGTACTTC

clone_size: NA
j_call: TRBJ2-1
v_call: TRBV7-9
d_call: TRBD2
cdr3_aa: CASSLPGLGKGNEQFF
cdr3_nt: TGTGCCAGCAGCCTTCCGGGACTAGGGAAAGGCAATGAGCAGTTCTTC

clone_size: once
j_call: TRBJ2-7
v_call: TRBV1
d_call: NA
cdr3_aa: CTSSRDGSYEQYF
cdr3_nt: TGCACCAGCAGCCGAGACGGTTCCTACGAGCAGTACTTC

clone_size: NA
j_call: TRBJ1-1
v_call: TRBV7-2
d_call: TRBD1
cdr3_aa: CASSLDRGVEAFF
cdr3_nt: TGTGCCAGCAGCTTAGACAGGGGGGTTGAAGCTTTCTTT

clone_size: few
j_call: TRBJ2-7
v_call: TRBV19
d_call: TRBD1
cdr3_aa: CASSRSGTGTLSYEQYF
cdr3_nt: TGTGCCAGTAGTAGATCCGGGACAGGGACCCTCTCCTACGAGCAGTACTTC

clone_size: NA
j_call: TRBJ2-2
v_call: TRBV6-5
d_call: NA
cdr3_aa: CASSSPRGYTGELFF
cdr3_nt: TGTGCCAGCAGTTCTCCACGGGGTTACACCGGGGAGCTGTTTTTT

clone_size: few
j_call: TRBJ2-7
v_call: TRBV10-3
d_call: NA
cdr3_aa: CAIRGDRGGNEQYF
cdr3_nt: TGTGCCATCAGAGGGGACAGAGGAGGGAACGAGCAGTACTTC

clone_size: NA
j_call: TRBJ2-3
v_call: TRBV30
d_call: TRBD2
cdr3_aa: CAWTGLGGDTQYF
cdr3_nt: TGTGCCTGGACTGGACTAGGCGGGGATACGCAGTATTTT

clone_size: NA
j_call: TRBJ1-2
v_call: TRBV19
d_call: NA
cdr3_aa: CASSMRQVYGYTF
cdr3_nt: TGTGCCAGTAGTATGCGGCAGGTCTATGGCTACACCTTC

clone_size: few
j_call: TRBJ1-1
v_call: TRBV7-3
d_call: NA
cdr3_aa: CASSLLGGNTEAFF
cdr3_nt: TGTGCCAGCAGCTTACTGGGCGGGAACACTGAAGCTTTCTTT

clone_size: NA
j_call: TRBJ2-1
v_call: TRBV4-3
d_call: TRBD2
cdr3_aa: CASSQDMGSGGPSSYNEQFF
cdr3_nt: TGCGCCAGCAGCCAAGATATGGGTAGCGGGGGGCCTAGCTCCTACAATGAGCAGTTCTTC

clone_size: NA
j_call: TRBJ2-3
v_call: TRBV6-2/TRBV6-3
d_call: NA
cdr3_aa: CASSPRDSPLRADTQYF
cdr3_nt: TGTGCCAGCAGTCCCCGGGACTCGCCCCTGAGAGCAGATACGCAGTATTTT

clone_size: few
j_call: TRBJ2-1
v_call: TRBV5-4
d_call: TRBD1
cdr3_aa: CASSSWDRGPNEQFF
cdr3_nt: TGTGCCAGCAGCTCATGGGACAGGGGCCCCAATGAGCAGTTCTTC

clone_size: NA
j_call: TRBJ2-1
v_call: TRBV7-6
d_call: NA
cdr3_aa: CASSPNDKIGGEQFF
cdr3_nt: TGTGCCAGCAGCCCGAACGACAAAATAGGTGGTGAGCAGTTCTTC

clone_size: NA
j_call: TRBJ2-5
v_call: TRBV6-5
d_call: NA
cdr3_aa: CASREPVGGWTQYF
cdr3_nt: TGTGCCAGCAGAGAGCCGGTAGGGGGATGGACCCAGTACTTC

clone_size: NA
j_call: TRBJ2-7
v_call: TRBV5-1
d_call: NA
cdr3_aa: CASSLDIGSSYEQYF
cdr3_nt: TGCGCCAGCAGCTTGGATATCGGGAGTTCCTACGAGCAGTACTTC

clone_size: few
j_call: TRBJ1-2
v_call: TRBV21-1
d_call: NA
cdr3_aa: CASSPPLQGPLNYGYTF
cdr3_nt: TGTGCCAGCAGCCCACCCCTTCAGGGCCCCCTTAACTATGGCTACACCTTC

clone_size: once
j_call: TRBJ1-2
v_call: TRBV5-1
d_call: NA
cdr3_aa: CASSLPDRRPNYGYTF
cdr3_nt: TGCGCCAGCAGCCTACCCGACAGACGACCTAACTATGGCTACACCTTC

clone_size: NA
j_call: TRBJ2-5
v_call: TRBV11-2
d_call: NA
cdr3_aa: CASSLSSGGGRETQYF
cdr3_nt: TGTGCCAGCAGCTTAAGTTCAGGGGGGGGCCGAGAGACCCAGTACTTC

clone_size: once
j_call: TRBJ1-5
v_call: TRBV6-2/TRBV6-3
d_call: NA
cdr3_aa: CASSYSLATVPSNQPQHF
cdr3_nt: TGTGCCAGCAGTTACTCGTTGGCGACAGTACCAAGCAATCAGCCCCAGCATTTT

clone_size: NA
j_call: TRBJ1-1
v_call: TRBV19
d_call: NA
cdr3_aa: CASSIGGTGTEAFF
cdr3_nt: TGTGCCAGTAGTATCGGCGGTACGGGCACTGAAGCTTTCTTT

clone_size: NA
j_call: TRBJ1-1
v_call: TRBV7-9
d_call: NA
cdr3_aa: CASSTRDLNTEAFF
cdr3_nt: TGTGCCAGCAGCACACGGGATTTGAACACTGAAGCTTTCTTT

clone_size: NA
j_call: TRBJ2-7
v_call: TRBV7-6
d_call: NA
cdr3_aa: CASSLAGTEQYF
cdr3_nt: TGTGCCAGCAGCTTAGCCGGGACCGAGCAGTACTTC

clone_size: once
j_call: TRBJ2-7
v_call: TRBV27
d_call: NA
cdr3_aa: CASSLVPQTNYEQYF
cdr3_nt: TGTGCCAGCAGTTTAGTTCCCCAGACTAACTACGAGCAGTACTTC

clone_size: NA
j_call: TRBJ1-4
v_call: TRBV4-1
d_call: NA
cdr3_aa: CASSLGTRNEKLFF
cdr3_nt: TGCGCCAGCAGCCTGGGGACGAGAAATGAAAAACTGTTTTTT

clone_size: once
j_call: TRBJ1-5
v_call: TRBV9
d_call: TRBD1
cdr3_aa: CASSVGDSIQPQHF
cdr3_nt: TGTGCCAGCAGCGTAGGGGACAGTATTCAGCCCCAGCATTTT

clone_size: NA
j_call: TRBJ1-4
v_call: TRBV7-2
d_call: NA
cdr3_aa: CASSPSFYSDEKLFF
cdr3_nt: TGTGCCAGCAGCCCCTCGTTCTACAGCGATGAAAAACTGTTTTTT

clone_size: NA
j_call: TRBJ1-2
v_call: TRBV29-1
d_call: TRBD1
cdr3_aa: CSVGDRGLGYTF
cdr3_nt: TGCAGCGTTGGGGACAGGGGATTAGGCTACACCTTC

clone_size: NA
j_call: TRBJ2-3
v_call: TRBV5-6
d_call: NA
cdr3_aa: CASSLAGKGTQYF
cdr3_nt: TGTGCCAGCAGCTTGGCCGGGAAAGGTACGCAGTATTTT

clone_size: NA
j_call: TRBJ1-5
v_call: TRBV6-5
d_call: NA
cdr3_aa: CASSYTNGPQHF
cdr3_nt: TGTGCCAGCAGCTACACTAACGGGCCCCAGCATTTT

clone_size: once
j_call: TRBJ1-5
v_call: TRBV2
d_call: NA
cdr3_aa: CASSENRGNQPQHF
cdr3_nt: TGTGCCAGCAGCGAAAACAGGGGCAATCAGCCCCAGCATTTT

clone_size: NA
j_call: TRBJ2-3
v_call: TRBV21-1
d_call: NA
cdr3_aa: CASRCAVVMQDTQYF
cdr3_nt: TGTGCCAGCAGGTGTGCAGTAGTCATGCAAGATACGCAGTATTTT

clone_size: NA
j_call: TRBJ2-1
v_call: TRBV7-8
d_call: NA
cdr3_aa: CASARGGHSSYNEQFF
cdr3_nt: TGTGCCAGCGCCAGGGGGGGACATTCATCCTACAATGAGCAGTTCTTC

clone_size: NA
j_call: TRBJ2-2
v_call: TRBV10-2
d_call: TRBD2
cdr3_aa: CASSGYKRGTNTGELFF
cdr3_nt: TGCGCCAGCAGTGGATACAAGCGGGGGACGAACACCGGGGAGCTGTTTTTT

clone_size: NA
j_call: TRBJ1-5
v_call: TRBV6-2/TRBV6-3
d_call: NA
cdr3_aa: CASSSRYSNQPQHF
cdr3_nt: TGTGCCAGCAGTTCGAGATATAGCAATCAGCCCCAGCATTTT

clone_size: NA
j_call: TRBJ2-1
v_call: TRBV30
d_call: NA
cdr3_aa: CAWRGRPYNEQFF
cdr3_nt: TGTGCCTGGAGAGGGCGGCCCTACAATGAGCAGTTCTTC

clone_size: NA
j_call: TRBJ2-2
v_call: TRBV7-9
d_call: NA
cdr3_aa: CASSLYKGDTGELFF
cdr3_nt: TGTGCCAGCAGCTTATACAAAGGGGACACCGGGGAGCTGTTTTTT

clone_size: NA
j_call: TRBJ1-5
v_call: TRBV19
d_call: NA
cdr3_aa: CASSIARGLDQPQHF
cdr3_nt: TGTGCCAGTAGTATAGCACGAGGGTTGGATCAGCCCCAGCATTTT

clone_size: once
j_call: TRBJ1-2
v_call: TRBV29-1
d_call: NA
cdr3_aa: CSVDSIYGYTF
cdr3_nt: TGCAGCGTTGATTCTATCTATGGCTACACCTTC

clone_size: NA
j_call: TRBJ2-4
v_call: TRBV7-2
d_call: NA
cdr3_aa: CASSSVDLNIQYF
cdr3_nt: TGTGCCAGCAGCTCCGTAGACCTAAACATTCAGTACTTC

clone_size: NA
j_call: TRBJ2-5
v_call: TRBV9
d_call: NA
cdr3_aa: CASSERTAETQYF
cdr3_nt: TGTGCCAGCAGCGAGAGGACAGCGGAGACCCAGTACTTC

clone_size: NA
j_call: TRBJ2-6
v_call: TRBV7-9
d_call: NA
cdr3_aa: CASSLSASGANVLTF
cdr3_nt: TGTGCCAGCAGCTTATCTGCTTCTGGGGCCAACGTCCTGACTTTC

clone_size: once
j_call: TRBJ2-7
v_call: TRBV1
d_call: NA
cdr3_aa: CTSSQVLTADYEQYF
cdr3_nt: TGCACCAGCAGCCAAGTCCTGACAGCGGACTACGAGCAGTACTTC

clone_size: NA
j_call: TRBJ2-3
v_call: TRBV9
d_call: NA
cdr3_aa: CASSARADTQYF
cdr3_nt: TGTGCCAGCAGCGCCAGGGCTGATACGCAGTATTTT

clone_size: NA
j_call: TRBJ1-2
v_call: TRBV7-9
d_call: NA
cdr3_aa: CASSLGQNLYGYTF
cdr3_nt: TGTGCCAGCAGCTTGGGTCAGAACTTGTATGGCTACACCTTC

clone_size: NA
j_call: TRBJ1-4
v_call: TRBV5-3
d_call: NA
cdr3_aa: CARSLAGRAATNEKLFF
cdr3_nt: TGTGCCAGAAGCTTGGCCGGGAGGGCTGCAACTAATGAAAAACTGTTTTTT

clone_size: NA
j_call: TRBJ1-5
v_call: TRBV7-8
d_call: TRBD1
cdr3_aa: CASSLRQGQPQHF
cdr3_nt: TGTGCCAGCAGCTTGAGACAGGGCCAGCCCCAGCATTTT